This TCR beta chain is from a study of tumor-infiltrating lymphocytes in oesophageal squamous cell carcinoma. TCRdb processed the PCR reads anew with MiXCR; each CDR3 protein has one entry. The table has more than 8,000 distinct CDR3 sequences, 55% to 75% seen once. CDR1 and CDR2 from the germline V gene are MDHEN and SYDVKM. This CDR3 comprises 13 residues. The chain uses TRBV28 and TRBJ2-5; D unclear. The assigned J gene may be wrong: the sequence end matches TRBJ2-1 better. The clonotype was recovered from a female donor with esophageal squamous cell carcinoma. Material: esophageal tumor tissue. CDR3 sequence (DNA): TGTGCCAGCAGTTCCGGCCGGAGAAATGAGCAGTTCTTC. This sequence encodes CASSSGRRNEQFF.